This T cell receptor (beta chain) is from a study of cytomegalovirus exposure and HLA in healthy donors. V shed 5 bases and J 8 bases; nucleotides not matched to a gene: 0. The germline gives CDR1 LGHNT, CDR2 FRNRAP. The CDR3 has 12 amino acids. To note about this clone: Its antigen is undetermined.

Study results and limitations: Association of some 18,000 TCR beta sequences with HLA alleles was found at 0.05 false discovery rate in a later analysis.

The PCR employed 60 Vbeta primers together with 13 Jbeta primers. TCRdb's copy holds only in-frame clones and misses some; the assay was immunoSEQ multiplex PCR. The sample contains some 170,000 clones, roughly 87% of which appear only once. Input material: PBMCs. The chain uses TRBV12-5 and TRBJ1-6, with TRBD1 identical over 7 bases. The TCR comes from a man aged 50-60 years in good health and CMV-seropositive. Here the CDR3 reads CASGTGDSPLHF. The DNA for the CDR3 is TGTGCTAGTGGTACAGGGGATTCACCCCTCCACTTT.